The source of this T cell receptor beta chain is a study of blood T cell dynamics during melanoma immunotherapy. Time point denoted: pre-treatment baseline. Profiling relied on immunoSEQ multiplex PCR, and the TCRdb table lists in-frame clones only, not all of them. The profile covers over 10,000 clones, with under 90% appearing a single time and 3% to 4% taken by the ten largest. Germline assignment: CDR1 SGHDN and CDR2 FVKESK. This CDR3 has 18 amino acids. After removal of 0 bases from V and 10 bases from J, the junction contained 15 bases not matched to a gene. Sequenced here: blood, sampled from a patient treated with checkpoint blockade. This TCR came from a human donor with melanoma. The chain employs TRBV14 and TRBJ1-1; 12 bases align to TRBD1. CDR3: CASSQDWGRDRGLEGAFF. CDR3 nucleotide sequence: TGTGCCAGCAGCCAAGATTGGGGACGGGACAGGGGGCTTGAAGGAGCTTTCTTT. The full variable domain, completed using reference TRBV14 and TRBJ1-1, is EAGVTQFPSHSVIEKGQTVTLRCDPISGHDNLYWYRRVMGKEIKFLLHFVKESKQDESGMPNNRFLAERTGGTYSTLKVQPAELEDSGVYFCASSQDWGRDRGLEGAFFGQGTRLTVV.